These 25 T cell receptor beta chains were sequenced from one sample in a study of OX40 agonist ivuxolimab in advanced cancers. Method: immunoSEQ multiplex PCR; TCRdb's copy keeps in-frame clones and lacks some. The repertoire has more than 70,000 clones, roughly 89% of them found once; the top ten carry 1.5% to 2%. The sample was CD4+ or CD8+ T cells sorted from blood, taken in a trial of the OX40 agonist ivuxolimab. The receptors stem from an adult with an advanced solid tumor such as melanoma, head and neck, liver or kidney cancer.

Notes on this clone: This sample includes further DNA sequences coding for the same CDR3. This chain joins TRBV5-1 and TRBJ2-7; D is unresolved. The CDR3 loop spans 16 amino acids. Trimming cost V 4 bases and J 6 bases, with 23 bases left between them. Per the germline V gene, CDR1 is SGHRS and CDR2 is YFSETQ. The CDR3 DNA is TGCGCCAGCAGCCCACCTCTATCCGGCGGCTCGGGCGAGCAGTACTTC. Its translation: CASSPPLSGGSGEQYF.

The chain links TRBV5-1 to TRBJ2-2, with D perhaps TRBD2 (6 bases). CDR1 is SGHRS, CDR2 YFSETQ, per germline. Trimming cost V 4 bases and J 1 base, with 14 bases left between them. This CDR3 spans 16 amino acids. The CDR3 DNA reads TGCGCCAGCAGCCCGGGAATAGCGGTGAACACCGGGGAGCTGTTTTTT. Translated: CASSPGIAVNTGELFF.

This sequence joins TRBV5-6 and TRBJ2-2, with a weak D call TRBD2 (5 bases). Germline CDR1 and CDR2: SGHDT and YYEEEE. CDR3 length equals 16 residues. The V and J ends lost 2 bases and 5 bases respectively, with 16 bases between them. CDR3 region: CASSFKRRQQTGELFF. DNA of the CDR3: TGTGCCAGCAGCTTTAAGCGGAGACAACAAACCGGGGAGCTGTTTTTT.

The V gene is TRBV11-2, the J gene TRBJ1-1; D call uncertain. CDR3 length: 15 amino acids. V lost 3 bases, J lost 0 bases, and 11 bases lay in between. Germline V gene sequence: CDR1 SGHAT, CDR2 FQNNGV. The DNA of the CDR3 is TGTGCCAGCAGCTTTGGTCGGCCTCTGAACACTGAAGCTTTCTTT. Translating gives CASSFGRPLNTEAFF.

About this clone: An end of the junction differs from the germline gene, which may be a read error. This chain connects TRBV29-1 to TRBJ2-2; D ambiguous. Germline V CDR1 and CDR2: SQVTM, ANQGSEA. The length of the CDR3 is 11 residues. The CDR3 DNA is TGTTCGTCGGGGAACACCGGGGAGCTGTTTTTT. Amino acid sequence: CSSGNTGELFF.

This clone was seen once. The chain carries TRBV7-9 and TRBJ2-3; tentatively, D is TRBD1 (5 bases). V shed 2 bases and J shed 3 bases, with 9 bases lying between them. The V gene's germline CDR1 is SEHNR and CDR2 FQNEAQ (reference sequence). CDR3 size: 14 residues. CDR3 sequence (DNA): TGTGCCAGCAGCTTAAGACAGTTTACAGATACGCAGTATTTT. This translates into CASSLRQFTDTQYF.

The chain has TRBV4-1 and TRBJ2-7, with 7 bases identical to TRBD2. Germline V gene lookup returns CDR1 MGHRA and CDR2 YSYEKL. V was clipped by 9 bases and J by 2 bases; unmatched bases: 7. There are 13 residues in the CDR3. The CDR3 DNA reads TGCGCCAGTAGAGGGGAGGGCGCCTACGAGCAGTACTTC. Its protein is CASRGEGAYEQYF.

The rearrangement joins TRBV6-1 to TRBJ2-1; 8 bases match TRBD2. Per germline, CDR1 MNHNS and CDR2 SASEGT. The CDR3 totals 15 residues. Trimming cost V 7 bases and J 0 bases; bases outside gene matches: 5. The CDR3 reads CASTVSGISYNEQFF. In DNA form, the CDR3 reads TGTGCCAGCACCGTTAGCGGGATCTCCTACAATGAGCAGTTCTTC.

V is TRBV5-1 and J is TRBJ2-7, with D perhaps matching TRBD1 or TRBD2 (5 bases each). Between the trimmed V and J ends, which lost 5 bases and 1 base, there was a span of 10 bases. CDR1 SGHRS and CDR2 YFSETQ come from the germline V gene. The CDR3 extends over 13 amino acids. As DNA, the CDR3 is TGCGCCAGCAGTAGGGACCTTTCCTACGAGCAGTACTTC. Translating it yields CASSRDLSYEQYF.

The J gene is TRBJ2-2, the V gene TRBV5-1, with 9 nucleotides matching TRBD2. The CDR3 covers 16 residues. V was pared by 1 base and J by 0 bases, with 1 base of the junction left unmatched. CDR1 SGHRS and CDR2 YFSETQ come from the germline V gene. The CDR3 sequence: CASSLTSGPNTGELFF. The CDR3 nucleotides are TGCGCCAGCAGCTTGACTAGCGGGCCGAACACCGGGGAGCTGTTTTTT.

This clone was detected once. The V call is TRBV6-6, the J call TRBJ2-7; D perhaps matches TRBD2 (6 bases). Germline V gene data show CDR1 as MNHNY and CDR2 as SVGAGI (reference sequence). V lost 5 bases, J lost 1 base, and 18 bases lay in between. The CDR3 is 16 residues long. CDR3 bases: TGTGCCAGCAGTCCCCCTTCTGCGGGGTTATCCTACGAGCAGTACTTC. This codes for CASSPPSAGLSYEQYF.

The chain employs TRBV18 and TRBJ1-3; unclear D gene. Germline assignment: CDR1 KGHSH and CDR2 LQKENI. The CDR3 totals 18 residues. Trimming removed 1 base from V and 3 bases from J, with 19 bases in between. The CDR3 region is CASSPQDLGPGGGNTIYF. The CDR3 DNA sequence: TGTGCCAGCTCACCACAGGACTTAGGGCCGGGAGGTGGAAACACCATATATTTT.

The genes are TRBV7-2 and TRBJ1-2; D gene unclear. The CDR3 length is 14 residues. Germline V gene lookup returns CDR1 SGHTA and CDR2 FQGNSA. V was pared by 3 bases and J by 7 bases, with 15 bases between. CDR3 in amino acids: CASSLWQSSRGYTF. The CDR3 DNA reads TGTGCCAGCAGCTTGTGGCAATCTAGTCGTGGCTACACCTTC.

The V and J genes are TRBV5-1 and TRBJ2-1; 13 positions match TRBD2. The CDR3 has 16 residues. Germline CDR1 is SGHRS and CDR2 is YFSETQ. Losses at the gene ends were 4 bases for V and 10 bases for J; bases not matched to a gene: 11. The CDR3 protein is CASSPTLAGGPGEQFF. CDR3 nucleotide sequence: TGCGCCAGCAGCCCAACACTAGCGGGAGGGCCCGGGGAGCAGTTCTTC.

This chain uses TRBV4-2 with TRBJ1-6, with D tentatively TRBD1 (5 bases). Trimming stripped 2 bases from V and 8 bases from J, with 13 bases between. The V gene's germline CDR1 is LGHNA and CDR2 YNFKEQ. The CDR3 is 15 residues long. CDR3 nucleotides: TGTGCCAGCAGCCAATACAGTCGGGGGGATTCACCCCTCCACTTT. It codes for CASSQYSRGDSPLHF.

This chain connects TRBV19 to TRBJ1-1, with 9 bases aligning to TRBD1. After removal of 9 bases from V and 3 bases from J, the junction contained 20 bases not matched to a gene. This CDR3 comprises 18 residues. Germline V gene lookup returns CDR1 LNHDA and CDR2 SQIVND (reference sequence). The CDR3, as DNA: TGTGCCAGCCACCCGGGACAGGGAGATATAAAGATGTACACTGAAGCTTTCTTT. This sequence encodes CASHPGQGDIKMYTEAFF.

This clone was seen only once. The chain joins TRBV5-1 to TRBJ1-1, with D uncertain. Per the germline V gene, CDR1 is SGHRS and CDR2 is YFSETQ. This CDR3 is 14 amino acids long. V lost 4 bases, J lost 5 bases, and 15 bases lay in between. The CDR3 reads CASSREVVGTEAFF. The DNA of the CDR3 is TGCGCCAGCAGCCGGGAGGTGGTTGGGACTGAAGCTTTCTTT.

The gene calls are TRBV11-3 and TRBJ2-3; 12 bases map to TRBD2. The germline gives CDR1 SGHNT, CDR2 YENEEA. Trimming removed 3 bases from V and 4 bases from J; junction bases left unmatched: 2. The CDR3 is 15 amino acids. The CDR3 here is CASSLTSGSPDTQYF. The CDR3 DNA is TGTGCCAGCAGCTTGACTAGCGGGAGCCCAGATACGCAGTATTTT.

J is TRBJ2-7 and V is TRBV2; 10 nucleotides line up with TRBD2. J gave up 7 bases and V 3 bases, and 6 bases lay outside the gene matches. CDR1 and CDR2 from the germline V gene are SNHLY and FYNNEI. The CDR3 extends over 14 amino acids. This CDR3 reads CASSDLAGVREQYF. CDR3 DNA sequence: TGTGCCAGCAGTGACCTAGCGGGAGTAAGGGAGCAGTACTTC.

This chain connects TRBV6-5 to TRBJ2-6; 7 positions match TRBD2. The CDR3 covers 15 residues. Per the germline V gene, CDR1 is MNHEY and CDR2 is SVGAGI. V trimming: 6 bases; J trimming: 0 bases; junction bases outside the gene matches: 2. CDR3 DNA: TGTGCCAGCAGCCGCGGGAGCTCTGGGGCCAACGTCCTGACTTTC. Residues: CASSRGSSGANVLTF.

CDR3 amino acids: CASSLGRPNSGRTDTQYF. CDR3 nucleotides: TGTGCCAGCAGCTTAGGCCGACCGAATAGCGGGAGGACTGATACGCAGTATTTT. The genes are TRBV7-9 and TRBJ2-3, with TRBD2 matching over 10 bases. Germline trimming cut 1 base from V and 6 bases from J; bases unmatched to any gene: 13. Germline V gene data show CDR1 as SEHNR and CDR2 as FQNEAQ (reference sequence). The CDR3 is 18 amino acids. Using reference TRBV7-9 and TRBJ2-3 for the parts outside the CDR3, the full variable domain is DTGVSQNPRHKITKRGQNVTFRCDPISEHNRLYWYRQTLGQGPEFLTYFQNEAQLEKSRLLSDRFSAERPKGSFSTLEIQRTEQGDSAMYLCASSLGRPNSGRTDTQYFGPGTRLTVL.

As regards this clone: The sample carries other DNA sequences with the same CDR3. The chain couples TRBV28 to TRBJ2-7, with D possibly called TRBD1 or TRBD2 (5 bases each). The germline V and J ends were trimmed by 6 bases and 2 bases, with 11 bases remaining between them. CDR1 and CDR2 (germline): MDHEN, SYDVKM. CDR3 length equals 13 residues. CDR3 nucleotides: TGTGCCAGCAGCTGGGGGACGGCCTACGAGCAGTACTTC. Translated: CASSWGTAYEQYF.

The chain employs TRBV7-9 and TRBJ2-1; 7 nucleotides match TRBD1. The CDR3 consists of 19 residues. Trimming at V came to 5 bases and at J to 4 bases, leaving 20 bases not matched to a gene. Germline V gene lookup returns CDR1 SEHNR and CDR2 FQNEAQ (reference sequence). DNA of the CDR3: TGTGCCAGCAGCCATAGACAGGGTTCAATCCGCCGGCGGTACAATGAGCAGTTCTTC. It yields the protein CASSHRQGSIRRRYNEQFF. The full variable domain, rest sourced from reference TRBV7-9 and TRBJ2-1, is DTGVSQNPRHKITKRGQNVTFRCDPISEHNRLYWYRQTLGQGPEFLTYFQNEAQLEKSRLLSDRFSAERPKGSFSTLEIQRTEQGDSAMYLCASSHRQGSIRRRYNEQFFGPGTRLTVL.

This clone rates as medium-sized. The chain combines TRBV2 with TRBJ1-2; 10 nucleotides line up with TRBD1. The CDR3 extends over 16 amino acids. Germline CDR1 SNHLY, CDR2 FYNNEI. J was trimmed by 1 base and V by 10 bases; bases with no gene match: 12. This chain's CDR3 is CATSPGTGVGNYGYTF. The CDR3 nucleotides read TGTGCCACCTCCCCAGGGACAGGGGTAGGTAACTATGGCTACACCTTC.

This clone was observed a handful of times. V gene TRBV7-9 combines with J gene TRBJ1-4; 8 nucleotides agree with TRBD1. Germline V gene data show CDR1 as SEHNR and CDR2 as FQNEAQ (reference sequence). V was pared by 3 bases and J by 6 bases, with 3 bases of the junction left unmatched. This CDR3 region has 14 residues. CDR3 DNA: TGTGCCAGCAGCTTCGGACAGGGAGATGAAAAACTGTTTTTT. Its protein is CASSFGQGDEKLFF.